This TCR beta chain was sequenced during a study of regulatory T cells in long-lasting Graves disease. The authors built TCR beta libraries using iRepertoire HTBI primers and Arm-PCR of CDR3 regions. TCRdb independently ran MiXCR on the multiplex PCR reads; one entry per CDR3 protein. The repertoire consists of fewer than 400,000 distinct CDR3 sequences, with around 21% occurring once and the leading ten covering about 20%. Specified time point: persistent/refractory GD, antithyroid drugs over 5 years with positive TRAb. PBMC-extracted RNA yielded the TCR library. An endocrinology department located in Xi'an, China, was where the patients came from. The CDR3 totals 18 residues. Germline-derived CDR1 and CDR2 are LGHNA and YSLEER. V was clipped by 0 bases and J by 9 bases; unmatched bases: 18.

The sample in question was peripheral blood mononuclear cells (PBMCs), obtained when the disease was refractory, from a patient treated with antithyroid drugs. This chain connects TRBV4-3 to TRBJ1-2; 8 bases agree with TRBD1. The clonotype was recovered from a female donor with Graves disease. CDR3 in amino acids: CASSQDLWDRRAAYRYTF. CDR3 bases: TGCGCCAGCAGCCAAGATCTTTGGGACAGGAGGGCAGCATATCGCTACACCTTC.